The clone carrying this T cell receptor beta chain showed up just once. This record belongs to a study of blood T cell repertoires in COVID-19. The authors' processing: Amplification with reference gene primers provided the estimates of nucleated cell counts. Repertoires were generated with immunoSEQ multiplex PCR, while TCRdb's copy carries only in-frame clones and drops some. V, J and clone size are those of that table, while D and trimming were read from the DNA. This sample has around 64,000 clones, with approximately 90% found just once. The CDR3 runs to 13 residues. CDR1 and CDR2 from the germline V gene are MNHNY and SVGAGI (reference sequence). Losses at the gene ends were 6 bases for V and 5 bases for J; bases not matched to a gene: 3.

V usage is TRBV6-6 and J usage is TRBJ2-1, with TRBD1 matching over 8 bases. The sample was peripheral blood. The sequence derives from a man aged 45-65 years with active COVID-19. CDR3: CASSLTGDNEQFF. The CDR3 DNA follows: TGTGCCAGCAGCTTGACAGGGGACAATGAGCAGTTCTTC.